This is a list of T cell receptor beta chains from one sample in a study of blood T cell repertoires in COVID-19. Profiling relied on immunoSEQ multiplex PCR, and the TCRdb table lists in-frame clones only, not all of them. The sample holds fewer than 85,000 clones, around 80% seen once. The sample taken for sequencing was peripheral blood. The receptors stem from an older woman with acute or convalescent COVID-19. CDR3s include the opening cysteine and the closing phenylalanine or tryptophan. The D gene is left open where the match is weak. The size field is filled for only some rows; it gives once, few, many or a size class.

size	V	D	J	DNA	CDR3
NA	TRBV6-5	TRBD1	TRBJ2-7	TGTGCCACCGGGACAGAGGTGTACGAGCAGTACTTC	CATGTEVYEQYF
NA	TRBV5-1	TRBD1	TRBJ2-2	TGCGCCAGCAGCTTTCTGGGACAGAAAAACACCGGGGAGCTGTTTTTT	CASSFLGQKNTGELFF
NA	TRBV27	NA	TRBJ2-1	TGTGCCAGCAGTTTCCCCCAGCGGCCCAATGAGCAGTTCTTC	CASSFPQRPNEQFF
NA	TRBV30	NA	TRBJ1-2	TGTGCCTGGAGTGACAGGGCTGAGTCGGGCTACACCTTC	CAWSDRAESGYTF
NA	TRBV19	TRBD1	TRBJ1-1	TGTGCCAGCAGGGAGGACAGGGTAACTGAAGCTTTCTTT	CASREDRVTEAFF
NA	TRBV29-1	TRBD1	TRBJ1-1	TGCAGCTCGATAGGACAGGGAGGCACTGAAGCTTTCTTT	CSSIGQGGTEAFF
NA	TRBV21-1	NA	TRBJ2-1	TGTGCCAGCCCCGGGACTAGCGGGGGGGCCGCCTACAATGAGCAGTTCTTC	CASPGTSGGAAYNEQFF
NA	TRBV21-1	NA	TRBJ2-3	TGTGCCAGCAGCAAAGCGGCTTGTTCTCGAAAAACAGATACGCAGTATTTT	CASSKAACSRKTDTQYF
NA	TRBV3-1/TRBV3-2	TRBD1	TRBJ1-1	TGTGCCAGCAGCCAGGGACAGGGGCCCACTGAAGCTTTCTTT	CASSQGQGPTEAFF
NA	TRBV3-1/TRBV3-2	TRBD1	TRBJ1-1	TGTGCCAGCAGCCAAGCGGCAGGGGGAGGTGGAGCTTTCTTT	CASSQAAGGGGAFF
NA	TRBV6-5	NA	TRBJ1-5	TGTGCCAGCAGCAAAGGGTCGGGGGGAAGGCAGCCCCAGCATTTT	CASSKGSGGRQPQHF
NA	TRBV24-1	TRBD2	TRBJ2-1	TGTGCCACCAGTGATTCAGGCGGGAGGGCGTACAATGAGCAGTTCTTC	CATSDSGGRAYNEQFF
NA	TRBV3-1/TRBV3-2	TRBD1	TRBJ1-1	TGTGCCAGCAGCCAAAAGGGGGCAAGGACTGAAGCTTTCTTT	CASSQKGARTEAFF
NA	TRBV7-2	TRBD1	TRBJ1-6	TGTGCCAGCAGCGCCCGGACAGGGTTGAATTCACCCCTCCACTTT	CASSARTGLNSPLHF
NA	TRBV2	NA	TRBJ2-2	TGTGCCAGCACCGAGAGGGTCGCCGGGGAGCTGTTTTTT	CASTERVAGELFF
NA	TRBV5-1	NA	TRBJ2-3	TGCGCCAGCAGCTTGACAGGTATCGAAGATACGCAGTATTTT	CASSLTGIEDTQYF
NA	TRBV7-2	TRBD1	TRBJ1-2	TGTGCCAGCAGCTCGGGCAGACAGGGTCAAAAGGGAGGCTACACCTTC	CASSSGRQGQKGGYTF
NA	TRBV6-1	NA	TRBJ1-5	TGTGCCAGCAGTGAACCCCCGGGGAGGGCCCAGCATTTT	CASSEPPGRAQHF
NA	TRBV7-2	TRBD1	TRBJ1-1	TGTGCCAGCAGCCGTAGCGGACAGGGCGTTCCTGAAGCTTTCTTT	CASSRSGQGVPEAFF
NA	TRBV5-1	TRBD2	TRBJ2-1	TGCGCCAGCAGCGCCGGACTAGCGGGAGATTACAATGAGCAGTTCTTC	CASSAGLAGDYNEQFF
NA	TRBV5-4	NA	TRBJ2-5	TGTGCCAGCAGCTTCACCCAACAGGAGACCCAGTACTTC	CASSFTQQETQYF
NA	TRBV5-1	NA	TRBJ2-7	TGCGCCAGCAGCTTGATGGGGGCCTCCGACGAGCAGTACTTC	CASSLMGASDEQYF
NA	TRBV3-1/TRBV3-2	TRBD2	TRBJ2-2	TGTGCCAGCAGCCAAGGCCCAGCGGGAGGGCCGAACACCGGGGAGCTGTTTTTT	CASSQGPAGGPNTGELFF
once	TRBV19	NA	TRBJ2-1	TGTGCCAGTAGTCGACAACAGGTCTACAATGAGCAGTTCTTC	CASSRQQVYNEQFF
NA	TRBV5-1	TRBD2	TRBJ2-4	TGCGCCAGCAGCTTGGACAGGGGGACGGGGACTAGCGGGGCTAACATTCAGTACTTC	CASSLDRGTGTSGANIQYF
NA	TRBV5-1	NA	TRBJ1-2	TGCGCCAGCAGCTTGGCCCCCCCGGTCGGTACTAACTATGGCTACACCTTC	CASSLAPPVGTNYGYTF
NA	TRBV5-4	NA	TRBJ1-2	TGTGCCAGCAGCTCCGCAGGGTGGTCATATGGCTACACCTTC	CASSSAGWSYGYTF
NA	TRBV7-9	TRBD1	TRBJ2-3	TGTGCCAGCAGCTTACCAACCCCCGGGACAGGGGGCACAGATACGCAGTATTTT	CASSLPTPGTGGTDTQYF
NA	TRBV6-1	NA	TRBJ2-4	TGTGCCAGCAGTGATGGGGGGTGGGAAGCCAAAAACATTCAGTACTTC	CASSDGGWEAKNIQYF
NA	TRBV13	TRBD2	TRBJ2-7	TGTGCCAGCAGCTCCCCCCGAACGGCAGCGGGGAAGTCCGAGCAGTACTTC	CASSSPRTAAGKSEQYF
NA	TRBV2	NA	TRBJ2-3	TGTGCCAGCACCCCAGGGGCGGATACGCAGTATTTT	CASTPGADTQYF
NA	TRBV7-9	TRBD2	TRBJ2-1	TGTGCCAGCAGCTTAGAGTCCGGACTAGCTGCCGTTGAGCAGTTCTTC	CASSLESGLAAVEQFF
NA	TRBV29-1	TRBD2	TRBJ2-1	TGCAGCCCGGGACTAGCGGGGGGGGGTGAGCAGTTCTTC	CSPGLAGGGEQFF
NA	TRBV3-1/TRBV3-2	TRBD1	TRBJ1-2	TGTGCCAGCAGCCAGGTACAGGGGCCATATGGCTACACCTTC	CASSQVQGPYGYTF
NA	TRBV10-3	NA	TRBJ2-7	TGTGCCATCAGTGCTACAGACTACGAGCAGTACTTC	CAISATDYEQYF
NA	TRBV6-5	NA	TRBJ1-3	TGTGCCACAAGAGCCTCTGGAAACACCATATATTTT	CATRASGNTIYF
NA	TRBV30	NA	TRBJ1-3	TGTGCCTGGAACAGGGAATCTGGAAACACCATATATTTT	CAWNRESGNTIYF
NA	TRBV18	TRBD2	TRBJ2-2	TGTGCCAGCTCACCTCCTTTACTAGCGGGGGTGATCACCGGGGAGCTGTTTTTT	CASSPPLLAGVITGELFF
NA	TRBV7-3	NA	TRBJ1-1	TGTGCCAGCAGCTTAGTGGCGGGGGTGAACACTGAAGCTTTCTTT	CASSLVAGVNTEAFF
few	TRBV14	NA	TRBJ2-3	TGTGCCAGCAGCCATAACGGTGGTTGGGGACTTAGCACAGATACGCAGTATTTT	CASSHNGGWGLSTDTQYF
NA	TRBV5-6	TRBD2	TRBJ2-7	TGTGCCAGCAGCGGATGGACCTTCGGGACTAGGGGTTGGCACGAGCAGTACTTC	CASSGWTFGTRGWHEQYF
once	TRBV7-9	TRBD2	TRBJ2-5	TGTGCCAGCAGCCCAGCGAGGACTAGCGGATGGCAAGAGACCCAGTACTTC	CASSPARTSGWQETQYF
NA	TRBV29-1	NA	TRBJ1-1	TGCAGCGTTGTCTATCCCGCGAACACTGAAGCTTTCTTT	CSVVYPANTEAFF
NA	TRBV19	NA	TRBJ1-2	TGTGCCAGTAGTATCCTAGGAGGCCCAGGCTACACCTTC	CASSILGGPGYTF
few	TRBV7-9	NA	TRBJ1-2	TGTGCCAGCAGCTCCGAGGAGTATGGCTACACCTTC	CASSSEEYGYTF
NA	TRBV7-9	TRBD1	TRBJ2-1	TGTGCCAGCAGCTTAACGACAGGGAATGAGCAGTTCTTC	CASSLTTGNEQFF
NA	TRBV25-1	NA	TRBJ1-1	TGTGCCAGCAGTGTTACGGCGGGGACTGAAGCTTTCTTT	CASSVTAGTEAFF
NA	TRBV11-3	NA	TRBJ1-2	TGTGCCAGCAGCTTAGAGAGAGGCGTCTATTCTAACTATGGCTACACCTTC	CASSLERGVYSNYGYTF
NA	TRBV30	TRBD2	TRBJ2-4	TGTGCCTGGAGTCTCCCGGGACTAGCGGGAGGCCGAAACATTCAGTACTTC	CAWSLPGLAGGRNIQYF
NA	TRBV3-1/TRBV3-2	NA	TRBJ1-6	TGTGCCAGCAGCCAAGGGTACGGGGGGTCACCCCTCCACTTT	CASSQGYGGSPLHF
NA	TRBV5-4	TRBD1	TRBJ1-2	TGTGCCAGCAGCGGGGATGGGCAGGGGGGATATGGCTACACCTTC	CASSGDGQGGYGYTF
NA	TRBV5-1	NA	TRBJ1-1	TGCGCCAGCAGCTTGGAGGAGGGTTATCACACTGAAGCTTTCTTT	CASSLEEGYHTEAFF
NA	TRBV10-3	TRBD2	TRBJ2-1	TGTGCCACCAAGACTAGCGGGGACAATGAGCAGTTCTTC	CATKTSGDNEQFF
NA	TRBV5-1	TRBD1	TRBJ2-2	TGCGCCAGCAGCTCCCGGACAGGGTCGGCCGGGGAGCTGTTTTTT	CASSSRTGSAGELFF
NA	TRBV7-2	TRBD1	TRBJ2-7	TGTGCCAGCAGCTTAGCCGGGACAGGGATCTACGAGCAGTACTTC	CASSLAGTGIYEQYF
NA	TRBV3-1/TRBV3-2	NA	TRBJ2-3	TGTGCCAGCAGCCAGCGAAATACGCAGTATTTT	CASSQRNTQYF
NA	TRBV4-3	TRBD1	TRBJ1-2	TGCGCCAGCAGCCAAGATACAGGGGGCACCCCTATTAACTATGGCTACACCTTC	CASSQDTGGTPINYGYTF
NA	TRBV10-2	TRBD1	TRBJ2-7	TGCGCCAGCAGTGAGCCCCAGACAGGGGCGATGGAGCAGTACTTC	CASSEPQTGAMEQYF
few	TRBV7-8	TRBD1	TRBJ1-2	TGTGCCAGCAGCCCAACGGGACAGTCGCATGGCTACACCTTC	CASSPTGQSHGYTF